This T cell receptor beta chain was recovered during a study of cytomegalovirus exposure and HLA in healthy donors. General study points: A later analysis reportedly identified an Asian-associated ancestry cluster as carrying fewer N-insertions than the approximately 670-donor mean. Earlier analysis looked at TCR beta V segments, and most were productive about 90% or about 30% of the time.

PCR employed 60 Vbeta and 13 Jbeta primers. In the authors' methods: In a later analysis, roughly 11 million of 83 million or so unique beta chains occurred in at least two donors. Data came from immunoSEQ multiplex PCR; TCRdb stores just in-frame clones and leaves some out. That table gives V, J and clone size, and the DNA gave D and trimming. The data show around 120,000 clones, about 75% seen once. This clone was seen just once. Its antigen is as yet unknown. There are 15 residues in the CDR3. Germline lookup yields CDR1 ENHRY and CDR2 SYGVKD. The trim removed 10 bases at V and 4 bases at J, leaving 12 bases unmatched.

This receptor was identified in a man in his sixties in good health and CMV-seropositive. The rearrangement uses TRBV10-3 and TRBJ2-2, with 7 bases lining up with TRBD2. Specimen: PBMCs. The CDR3 region is CATQGGAGPTGELFF. In DNA form, the CDR3 reads TGTGCCACCCAGGGAGGAGCGGGGCCCACCGGGGAGCTGTTTTTT.